This T cell receptor (beta chain) is drawn from a study of CD8+ T cells in alopecia areata. Study observations and caveats: Sharing of TCR sequences between patients (possibly for HLA-related reasons) was less clear than in mice. Besides other cells, scalp samples also yield sequences of resident alphabeta T cells from normal skin.

Note on this clone: Its antigen is unknown.

V shed 0 bases and J 4 bases; nucleotides not matched to a gene: 6. The V gene's germline CDR1 is SGHAT and CDR2 FQNNGV. The CDR3 is 15 residues long. Across about five patients, CD4+ cells underwent sorting into CD25+CD127- cells. From PBMCs, CD4+ and CD8+ T cells were sorted. As the sequencing template, cDNA was produced by extracting RNA and reverse transcribing it. Libraries were prepared by immunoSEQ multiplex PCR; TCRdb keeps only in-frame clonotypes and omits some of them. Seen here are 7,500 to 9,000 clones, 65% to 80% observed once, and the top ten hold 2.7%. Sequencing was carried out using CD4+ Tregs sorted from blood. The TCR originated in a human donor with alopecia areata. This chain joins TRBV11-2 and TRBJ2-7, with TRBD2 identical over 7 bases. Written as DNA, the CDR3 is TGTGCCAGCAGCTTAGATGGCGGGAGCTGGTACGAGCAGTACTTC. Amino acids: CASSLDGGSWYEQYF.